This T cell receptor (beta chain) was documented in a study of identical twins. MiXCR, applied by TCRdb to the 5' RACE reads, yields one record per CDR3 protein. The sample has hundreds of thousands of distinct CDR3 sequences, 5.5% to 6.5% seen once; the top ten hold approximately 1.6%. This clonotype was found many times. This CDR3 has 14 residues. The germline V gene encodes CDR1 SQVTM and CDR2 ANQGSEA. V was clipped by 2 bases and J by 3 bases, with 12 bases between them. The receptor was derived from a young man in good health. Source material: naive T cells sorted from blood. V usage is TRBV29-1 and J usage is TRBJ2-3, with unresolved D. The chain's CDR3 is CSVESPHQTDTQYF. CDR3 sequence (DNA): TGCAGCGTTGAAAGTCCCCACCAAACAGATACGCAGTATTTT.